This T cell receptor (beta chain) was sequenced in a study of blood T cell repertoires in COVID-19. As for the study in general: Acute and convalescent COVID-19 samples came from the United States, Italy and Spain. From T cells, B-cell-depleted T cells, or PBMCs came the material, which was cDNA or gDNA.

Germline CDR1 and CDR2: ENHRY and SYGVKD. V lost 1 base, J lost 3 bases, and 13 bases lay in between. The CDR3 has 15 amino acids. Under the authors' procedure: Amplification with reference gene primers provided the estimates of nucleated cell counts. Libraries were prepared by immunoSEQ multiplex PCR; TCRdb keeps only in-frame clonotypes and omits some of them. The DNA gave D and trimming, while V, J and clone size come from that table. This table has 70,000 to 95,000 clones, around 90% appearing once. The material sequenced was peripheral blood. The chain employs TRBV10-3 and TRBJ2-7, with D perhaps matching TRBD2 (6 bases). This TCR was recovered from a woman older than 75 with active COVID-19. CDR3 nucleotide sequence: TGTGCCATCAGTGAGTTGGGGGGAGCGGACTACGAGCAGTACTTC. It specifies CAISELGGADYEQYF.